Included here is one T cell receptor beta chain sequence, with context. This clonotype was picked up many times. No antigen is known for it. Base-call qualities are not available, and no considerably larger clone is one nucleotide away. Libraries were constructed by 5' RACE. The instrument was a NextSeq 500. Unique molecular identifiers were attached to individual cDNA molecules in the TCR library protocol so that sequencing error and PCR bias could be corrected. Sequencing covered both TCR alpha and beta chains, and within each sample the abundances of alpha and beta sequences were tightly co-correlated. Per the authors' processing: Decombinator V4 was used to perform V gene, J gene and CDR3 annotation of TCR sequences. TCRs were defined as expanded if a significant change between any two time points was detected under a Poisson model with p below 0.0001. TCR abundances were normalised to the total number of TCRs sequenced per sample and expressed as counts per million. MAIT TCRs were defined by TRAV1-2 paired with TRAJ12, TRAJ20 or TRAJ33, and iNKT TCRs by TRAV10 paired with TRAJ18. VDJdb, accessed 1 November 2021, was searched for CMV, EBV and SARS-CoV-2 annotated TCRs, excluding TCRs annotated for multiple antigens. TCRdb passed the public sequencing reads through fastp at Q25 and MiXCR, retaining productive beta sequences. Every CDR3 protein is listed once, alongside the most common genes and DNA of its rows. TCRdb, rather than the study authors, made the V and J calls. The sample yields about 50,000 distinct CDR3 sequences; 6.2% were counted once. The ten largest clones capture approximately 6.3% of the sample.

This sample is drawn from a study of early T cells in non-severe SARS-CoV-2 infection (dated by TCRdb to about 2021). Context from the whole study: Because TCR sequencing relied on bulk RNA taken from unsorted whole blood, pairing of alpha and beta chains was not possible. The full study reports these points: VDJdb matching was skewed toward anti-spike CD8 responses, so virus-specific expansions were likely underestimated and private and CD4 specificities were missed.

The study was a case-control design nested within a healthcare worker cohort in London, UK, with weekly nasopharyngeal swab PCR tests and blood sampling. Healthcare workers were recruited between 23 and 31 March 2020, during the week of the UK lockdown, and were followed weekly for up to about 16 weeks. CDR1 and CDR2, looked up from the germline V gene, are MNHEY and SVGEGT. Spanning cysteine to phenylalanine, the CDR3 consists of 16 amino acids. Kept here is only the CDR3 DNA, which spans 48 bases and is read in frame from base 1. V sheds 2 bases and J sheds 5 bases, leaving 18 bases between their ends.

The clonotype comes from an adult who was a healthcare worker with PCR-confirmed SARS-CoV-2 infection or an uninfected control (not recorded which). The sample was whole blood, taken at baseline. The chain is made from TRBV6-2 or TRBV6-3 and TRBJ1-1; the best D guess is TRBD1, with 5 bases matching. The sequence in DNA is TGTGCCAGCAGTTACCGGCAGGGAGGGCCGGTGACTGAAGCTTTCTTT. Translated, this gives CASSYRQGGPVTEAFF.